The rows below give T cell receptor beta chains drawn from one sample of a study of regulatory and conventional T cells in RAG deficiency. Using immunoSEQ multiplex PCR, the repertoire was profiled, and TCRdb retains in-frame clones only, with some absent. The sample lists 9,500 to 15,000 clones, roughly 95% occurring once. The data also belong to a second study, concerning regulatory T cells.

The specimen was CD127- CD25+ CD4+ Tregs sorted from blood. These receptors all come from a human donor in good health. Both conserved end residues are part of each CDR3. D genes are given only for firm matches. Expanded clones get a size class; other rows say once, few or many, or leave the size out.

v_gene	abundance	d_gene	j_gene	CDR3aa	CDR3nt
TRBV20-1	NA	NA	TRBJ1-1	CSASVVTEAFF	TGCAGTGCTTCGGTTGTCACTGAAGCTTTCTTT
TRBV9	once	TRBD1	TRBJ2-1	CASSLTGTGGYNEQFF	TGTGCCAGCAGCCTCACCGGGACAGGGGGTTACAATGAGCAGTTCTTC
TRBV28	NA	NA	TRBJ2-7	CASSLWVGLSYEQYF	TGTGCCAGCAGTTTATGGGTGGGCCTCTCCTACGAGCAGTACTTC
TRBV11-2	NA	TRBD1	TRBJ2-1	CASSLGGTGERYNEQFF	TGTGCCAGCAGCCTTGGGGGTACAGGGGAACGCTACAATGAGCAGTTCTTC
TRBV5-8	NA	NA	TRBJ1-6	CASSLRGNSPLHF	TGTGCCAGCAGCCTCCGGGGTAATTCACCCCTCCACTTT
TRBV5-1	NA	NA	TRBJ2-7	CASSRSRQVGGQYF	TGCGCCAGCAGCCGGTCCCGACAGGTCGGCGGGCAGTACTTC
TRBV5-1	NA	TRBD2	TRBJ2-5	CASSPGLAGGPGTQYF	TGCGCCAGCAGCCCGGGACTAGCGGGGGGCCCAGGGACCCAGTACTTC
TRBV21-1	NA	NA	TRBJ1-2	CASSSLPGQSYGYTF	TGTGCCAGCAGCTCATTGCCGGGACAGAGTTATGGCTACACCTTC
TRBV9	NA	NA	TRBJ1-6	CASSVGVSPLHF	TGTGCCAGCAGCGTAGGCGTTTCACCCCTCCACTTT
TRBV27	NA	NA	TRBJ1-5	CASSPRGSQPQHF	TGTGCCAGCAGTCCCCGGGGGAGTCAGCCCCAGCATTTT
TRBV5-1	NA	NA	TRBJ1-3	CASSWDNSGNTIYF	TGCGCCAGCAGCTGGGACAACTCTGGAAACACCATATATTTT
TRBV5-5	once	TRBD2	TRBJ2-1	CASNLAGVWNEQFF	TGTGCCAGCAACCTAGCGGGGGTTTGGAATGAGCAGTTCTTC
TRBV6-1	NA	NA	TRBJ1-6	CASSGGRRNSPLHF	TGTGCCAGCAGTGGAGGGAGACGGAATTCACCCCTCCACTTT
TRBV2	NA	TRBD2	TRBJ2-1	CASSDFSLAGYYNEQFF	TGTGCCAGCAGTGACTTTTCACTAGCGGGGTACTACAATGAGCAGTTCTTC
TRBV15	once	NA	TRBJ1-2	CATRGGRGYTF	TGTGCCACCAGGGGGGGACGGGGCTACACCTTC
TRBV11-2	NA	NA	TRBJ1-4	CASSLDSFNEKLFF	TGTGCCAGCAGCTTGGACAGCTTTAATGAGAAACTGTTTTTT
TRBV7-2	NA	TRBD2	TRBJ2-7	CASSPASGGYEQYF	TGTGCCAGCAGCCCCGCTAGCGGGGGTTACGAGCAGTACTTC
TRBV6-5	NA	NA	TRBJ2-1	CASSYSTGDEQFF	TGTGCCAGCAGTTACTCAACGGGGGATGAGCAGTTCTTC
TRBV5-1	NA	NA	TRBJ1-2	CASTLGGRGNYGYTF	TGCGCCAGCACCCTGGGAGGGAGGGGAAACTATGGCTACACCTTC
TRBV25-1	NA	TRBD1	TRBJ2-5	CASSEYDRGQETQYF	TGTGCCAGCAGTGAATATGACAGGGGCCAAGAGACCCAGTACTTC
TRBV7-8	NA	NA	TRBJ1-1	CATSSPWGLDNTEAFF	TGTGCCACAAGCTCCCCTTGGGGGCTCGATAACACTGAAGCTTTCTTT
TRBV5-1	NA	TRBD1	TRBJ1-6	CASSLAGGRGNSPLHF	TGCGCCAGCAGCTTGGCAGGGGGGCGAGGAAATTCACCCCTCCACTTT
TRBV19	NA	NA	TRBJ1-5	CASSRDGLTNQPQHF	TGTGCCAGTAGCCGAGATGGACTTACAAATCAGCCCCAGCATTTT
TRBV18	NA	NA	TRBJ1-5	CASSPEAGNQPQHF	TGTGCCAGCTCACCAGAGGCAGGCAATCAGCCCCAGCATTTT
TRBV9	NA	TRBD2	TRBJ2-1	CASSAGLAGRYNEQFF	TGTGCCAGCAGCGCCGGACTAGCGGGGAGATACAATGAGCAGTTCTTC
TRBV19	few	NA	TRBJ1-5	CASSIGEGPRRPQHF	TGTGCCAGTAGTATAGGGGAGGGGCCGAGGAGGCCCCAGCATTTT
TRBV5-1	NA	TRBD1	TRBJ1-2	CASSLAEGAYGYTF	TGCGCCAGCAGCTTGGCTGAGGGGGCCTATGGCTACACCTTC
TRBV7-9	NA	TRBD1	TRBJ1-6	CASSATGGSPLHF	TGTGCCAGCAGCGCGACAGGGGGTTCACCCCTCCACTTT
TRBV5-1	NA	NA	TRBJ1-1	CASSTGGRDTEAFF	TGCGCCAGCAGCACCGGGGGGCGGGACACTGAAGCTTTCTTT
TRBV9	once	TRBD1	TRBJ1-6	CASSAVDRGAYNSPLHF	TGTGCCAGCAGCGCCGTCGACAGGGGGGCCTATAATTCCCCCCTCCACTTT
TRBV27	once	NA	TRBJ1-4	CASSFLGLGGGKLFF	TGTGCCAGCAGTTTCCTAGGGTTAGGTGGCGGGAAACTGTTTTTT
TRBV10-2	NA	NA	TRBJ1-1	CASSERGGDEAFF	TGCGCCAGCAGCGAAAGGGGGGGAGATGAAGCTTTCTTT
TRBV6-5	NA	NA	TRBJ1-6	CASSYTDSYNSPLHF	TGTGCCAGCAGTTACACGGACAGCTATAATTCCCCCCTCCACTTT
TRBV6-6	NA	NA	TRBJ2-7	CASSYTSLGQGYEQYF	TGTGCCAGCAGTTACACCTCTCTGGGCCAGGGCTACGAGCAGTACTTC
TRBV7-9	NA	NA	TRBJ2-7	CASSLDPLRNEQYF	TGTGCCAGCAGCTTAGATCCCCTGAGGAACGAGCAGTACTTC
TRBV9	NA	NA	TRBJ2-3	CASSVVASQNTDTQYF	TGTGCCAGCAGCGTAGTGGCTAGTCAGAACACAGATACGCAGTATTTT
TRBV5-6	once	TRBD1	TRBJ2-2	CASSSRQGAGTGELFF	TGTGCCAGCAGCTCCCGACAGGGGGCGGGCACCGGGGAGCTGTTTTTT
TRBV7-9	NA	NA	TRBJ1-1	CASSLVAAEAFF	TGTGCCAGCAGCTTAGTGGCGGCTGAAGCTTTCTTT
TRBV5-1	NA	NA	TRBJ1-2	CASSLQTGWYGYTF	TGCGCCAGCAGCTTGCAAACAGGGTGGTATGGCTACACCTTC
TRBV7-3	NA	NA	TRBJ2-2	CASSSRPTSGELFF	TGTGCCAGCAGCTCCCGACCGACTAGCGGGGAGCTGTTTTTT
TRBV6-6	NA	NA	TRBJ2-4	CASSYGGAGNNIQYF	TGTGCCAGCAGTTACGGGGGGGCAGGGAACAACATTCAGTACTTC
TRBV5-1	NA	NA	TRBJ2-1	CASSYVWRAGYNEQFF	TGCGCCAGCAGCTATGTGTGGCGGGCGGGGTACAATGAGCAGTTCTTC
TRBV2	NA	TRBD1	TRBJ1-2	CARPGQGGYGYTF	TGTGCCAGACCGGGACAGGGGGGTTATGGCTACACCTTC